One and the same sample provided the 27 T cell receptor beta chains below, sequenced in a study of cytomegalovirus exposure and HLA in healthy donors. This PCR relied on a set of 60 Vbeta primers and 13 Jbeta primers. Some clones are missing from TCRdb's copy, which holds only in-frame ones; the method was immunoSEQ multiplex PCR. The top ten hold 2.5% to 3% of the sample, which has roughly 67,000 clones, more than 80% seen once. The sample was PBMCs. These receptors were taken from a woman in her 30s in good health and CMV-seronegative.

The chain carries TRBV6-6 and TRBJ1-1; D perhaps matches TRBD1 (6 bases). Per germline, CDR1 MNHNY and CDR2 SVGAGI (reference sequence). The CDR3 has 15 residues. The germline V and J ends were trimmed by 0 bases and 8 bases, with 16 bases remaining between them. CDR3 nucleotide sequence: TGTGCCAGCAGTTACTCTACAGGGCCTCCTAAAGAAGCTTTCTTT. Encoded protein: CASSYSTGPPKEAFF.

In its sample, this clone was seen a few times. V gene TRBV7-8 combines with J gene TRBJ1-2; the match to TRBD1 covers 10 bases. The V segment lost 5 bases and the J segment 6 bases; nucleotides outside the gene matches: 9. Germline lookup yields CDR1 SGHVS and CDR2 FQNEAQ. CDR3 length: 15 residues. CDR3 in DNA: TGTGCCAGCAGCCGCCGGGACAGGGGAACGGATGGCTACACCTTC. Its protein is CASSRRDRGTDGYTF.

The chain employs TRBV6-6 and TRBJ1-6; D is unclear. The V gene lost 2 bases and the J gene lost 8 bases, with 13 bases spanning the gap. Germline V gives CDR1 MNHNY, CDR2 SVGAGI (reference sequence). The CDR3 length is 15 residues. The CDR3 region has the DNA TGTGCCAGCAGTTACGCTGGGCAGTTTGATTCACCCCTCCACTTT. It codes for CASSYAGQFDSPLHF.

This clone was counted between two and nine times. The chain recombines TRBV5-1 with TRBJ2-5; 9 nucleotides match TRBD1. The length of the CDR3 is 16 residues. With V trimmed by 3 bases and J by 5 bases, 11 bases remained unmatched. Germline CDR1 is SGHRS and CDR2 is YFSETQ. The CDR3 DNA sequence: TGCGCCAGCAGCTGGGTACCCGGGACAGGGTACGAGACCCAGTACTTC. Amino acids: CASSWVPGTGYETQYF.

The V call is TRBV7-2, the J call TRBJ2-3; unclear D gene. This CDR3 spans 13 amino acids. Trimming stripped 5 bases from V and 5 bases from J, with 11 bases between. Germline V CDR1 and CDR2: SGHTA, FQGNSA. CDR3 nucleotide sequence: TGTGCCAGCAGCGCTCTAGGCCAAGATACGCAGTATTTT. This translates into CASSALGQDTQYF. The whole variable domain, remainder taken from reference TRBV7-2 and TRBJ2-3, is GAGVSQSPSNKVTEKGKDVELRCDPISGHTALYWYRQSLGQGLEFLIYFQGNSAPDKSGLPSDRFSAERTGGSVSTLTIQRTQQEDSAVYLCASSALGQDTQYFGPGTRLTVL.

This clone has a handful of counts. This sequence joins TRBV21-1 and TRBJ2-1; the table's D call, TRBD2, has no DNA check behind it. TRBV21-1 is a recognized pseudogene. This CDR3 comprises 16 residues. Here the CDR3 reads CASAGGAKTTYNEQFF. CDR3 in DNA: TGTGCCAGCGCGGGGGGGGCAAAAACCACTTACAATGAGCAGTTCTTC.

The chain combines TRBV2 with TRBJ2-5; 7 bases match TRBD1. This CDR3 has 14 amino acids. The germline CDR1 and CDR2 sequences are SNHLY and FYNNEI. The V and J ends lost 4 bases and 4 bases, in that order; junction bases with no gene match: 6. Here the CDR3 reads CASSGDRYLETQYF. The CDR3 DNA is TGTGCCAGCAGTGGGGACAGATACTTAGAGACCCAGTACTTC.

This clone was detected only once. The chain couples TRBV30 to TRBJ2-1, with a possible D match to TRBD2 (6 bases). The CDR3 has 13 amino acids. V lost 1 base and J lost 6, with 10 bases in between. Germline V gene lookup returns CDR1 GTSNPN and CDR2 SVGIG (reference sequence). This CDR3 is CAWSAGVTNEQFF. CDR3 DNA: TGTGCCTGGAGTGCGGGGGTAACCAATGAGCAGTTCTTC. The variable domain in full, with the rest retrieved from reference TRBV30 and TRBJ2-1, is SQTIHQWPATLVQPVGSPLSLECTVEGTSNPNLYWYRQAAGRGLQLLFYSVGIGQISSEVPQNLSASRPQDRQFILSSKKLLLSDSGFYLCAWSAGVTNEQFFGPGTRLTVL.

The chain uses TRBV5-1 and TRBJ1-4, with D maybe TRBD1 (5 bases). This CDR3 has 15 amino acids. Germline V gene lookup returns CDR1 SGHRS and CDR2 YFSETQ. V lost 0 bases and J lost 7, with 13 bases in between. CDR3 region: CASSLDGDLLEKLFF. CDR3 in DNA: TGCGCCAGCAGCTTGGATGGGGACTTACTTGAAAAACTGTTTTTT.

This sequence joins TRBV9 and TRBJ1-2; maybe TRBD1 (6 bases). CDR3 size: 15 residues. Trimming cost V 0 bases and J 5 bases, with 14 bases left between them. Germline V gene sequence: CDR1 SGDLS, CDR2 YYNGEE. CDR3: CASSVADSYPYGYTF. The DNA of the CDR3 is TGTGCCAGCAGCGTAGCGGACAGTTACCCGTATGGCTACACCTTC.

V usage is TRBV9 and J usage is TRBJ2-2; D possibly corresponds to TRBD1 (6 bases). V lost 0 bases, J lost 5 bases, and 11 bases lay in between. The length of the CDR3 is 15 residues. CDR1 is SGDLS, CDR2 YYNGEE, per germline. This chain's CDR3 is CASSVEQGGTGELFF. DNA for the CDR3: TGTGCCAGCAGCGTAGAACAGGGTGGGACCGGGGAGCTGTTTTTT.

The CDR3 sequence is CASSLAGQKETQYF. CDR3 in DNA: TGTGCCAGCAGCTTAGCGGGACAGAAAGAGACCCAGTACTTC. The V gene is TRBV7-2, the J gene TRBJ2-5; 7 bases agree with TRBD1. The V gene end was trimmed by 0 bases and the J gene end by 3 bases; junction bases not matched to a gene: 1. The CDR3 extends over 14 amino acids. Germline V gives CDR1 SGHTA, CDR2 FQGNSA.

This chain links TRBV30 with TRBJ2-7; D may be TRBD2 (6 bases). This CDR3 is built from 12 residues. Germline V lookup: CDR1 GTSNPN, CDR2 SVGIG (reference sequence). Trimming pared 4 bases from V and 1 base from J, leaving 8 bases between. The CDR3 protein is CAWNGGSYEQYF. The CDR3 nucleotides are TGTGCCTGGAACGGGGGATCCTACGAGCAGTACTTC.

This clone is medium-sized in the sample. The chain recombines TRBV5-1 with TRBJ1-1; TRBD1 might be the D (5 bases). CDR1 SGHRS and CDR2 YFSETQ come from the germline V gene. The V and J ends lost 3 bases and 2 bases respectively, with 14 bases between them. This CDR3 comprises 15 residues. The CDR3 sequence is CASSWGTYTNTEAFF. CDR3 in DNA: TGCGCCAGCAGCTGGGGGACTTATACAAACACTGAAGCTTTCTTT.

In regard to this clone: The sample holds other DNA sequences that translate to the same CDR3. V and J are TRBV2 and TRBJ2-7; D not certain. V dropped 6 bases and J dropped 4 bases, with 10 bases sitting between them. Germline CDR1 reads SNHLY; CDR2 reads FYNNEI. This CDR3 spans 12 amino acids. The CDR3 nucleotides read TGTGCCAGCAGCCGAACCGGGTACGAGCAGTACTTC. Translating gives CASSRTGYEQYF.

This clone has just a few counts. This chain connects TRBV7-9 to TRBJ1-2, with D possibly TRBD1 on 5 matching bases. Germline V gene data show CDR1 as SEHNR and CDR2 as FQNEAQ (reference sequence). V shed 1 base and J shed 8 bases, with 11 bases lying between them. The CDR3 covers 13 residues. CDR3 DNA sequence: TGTGCCAGCAGCTTAGGTGGGGCCCAGGGCTACACCTTC. Translating gives CASSLGGAQGYTF.

This clone was counted once. The chain combines TRBV11-2 with TRBJ1-4; a weak D match, TRBD1 (6 bases). Looked up from germline, CDR1 is SGHAT and CDR2 is FQNNGV. The CDR3 covers 16 residues. The V end was cut by 3 bases, the J end by 5 bases, with 16 bases between. CDR3 protein: CASSFGRGQKNEKLFF. The CDR3 bases are TGTGCCAGCAGCTTCGGCAGGGGACAAAAAAATGAAAAACTGTTTTTT.

The chain recombines TRBV9 with TRBJ1-6; 7 nucleotides line up with TRBD1. The germline CDR1 and CDR2 sequences are SGDLS and YYNGEE. The CDR3 sequence is 17 residues long. V shed 4 bases, J shed 4 bases, and the junction held 11 bases outside the gene matches. CDR3 DNA sequence: TGTGCCAGCAGCCAATCTCGACAGGGACGGTATAATTCACCCCTCCACTTT. Encoded protein: CASSQSRQGRYNSPLHF.

This clone was recorded a few times. This chain connects TRBV10-3 to TRBJ1-1; possible D gene TRBD1, 6 bases. The ends were cut back, 6 bases at V and 3 bases at J, with 17 bases in the middle. CDR1 is ENHRY and CDR2 is SYGVKD in the germline V gene. This CDR3 comprises 15 residues. The CDR3 region is CAISSAQGRDTEAFF. CDR3 bases: TGTGCCATCAGCTCTGCTCAGGGGAGGGACACTGAAGCTTTCTTT.

V and J are TRBV19 and TRBJ2-1; D is uncertain. Per germline, CDR1 LNHDA and CDR2 SQIVND (reference sequence). V was cut by 1 base and J by 14 bases, with 9 bases left in between. This CDR3 comprises 11 residues. This CDR3 reads CASSIGLSEFF. Here the CDR3 DNA reads TGTGCCAGTAGTATAGGCCTTTCGGAGTTCTTC.

CDR3 DNA: TGCGCCAGCAGTGAACACGACAACCCGAGTGACTATGGCTACACCTTC. This translates into CASSEHDNPSDYGYTF. The gene calls are TRBV10-2 and TRBJ1-2, with D uncertain. CDR3 length: 16 amino acids. CDR1 WSHSY and CDR2 SAAADI come from the germline V gene. V lost 3 bases to trimming and J lost 3 bases, with 17 bases between them.

The V gene is TRBV11-2, the J gene TRBJ2-7, with 8 bases that match TRBD1. Germline V gene data show CDR1 as SGHAT and CDR2 as FQNNGV. V trimming: 4 bases; J trimming: 4 bases; junction bases outside the gene matches: 9. The CDR3 covers 15 residues. CDR3 DNA: TGTGCCAGCAGCTCAACCGGGACAGGTAGATACGAGCAGTACTTC. This codes for CASSSTGTGRYEQYF.

This chain connects TRBV5-1 to TRBJ2-7, with 7 bases aligning to TRBD1. The CDR3 contains 17 residues. The junction had 13 bases not matched to a gene; V was cut back by 0 bases and J by 4 bases. Per germline, CDR1 SGHRS and CDR2 YFSETQ. CDR3 region: CASSLASDIGTAYEQYF. The CDR3 DNA is TGCGCCAGCAGCTTGGCCTCTGACATAGGGACAGCTTACGAGCAGTACTTC.

The rearrangement joins TRBV5-1 to TRBJ1-2; TRBD1 agrees at 10 bases. Per germline, CDR1 SGHRS and CDR2 YFSETQ. With V trimmed by 4 bases and J by 3 bases, 6 bases remained unmatched. CDR3 length: 15 residues. The CDR3 sequence: CASSPETGGYYGYTF. The CDR3 DNA reads TGCGCCAGCAGCCCGGAGACAGGGGGCTACTATGGCTACACCTTC.

This clone was counted between two and nine times. The chain is built from TRBV7-8 and TRBJ2-7, with TRBD2 matching 9 bases. CDR3 length: 16 residues. Germline CDR1 SGHVS, CDR2 FQNEAQ. The junction had 15 bases not matched to a gene; V was cut back by 4 bases and J by 8 bases. CDR3 sequence: CASSSQSSGGNPKQYF. CDR3 sequence (DNA): TGTGCCAGCAGCTCACAGAGTAGCGGGGGAAACCCCAAGCAGTACTTC.

The rearrangement uses TRBV4-1 and TRBJ2-5; 7 nucleotides agree with TRBD1. CDR1 is MGHRA and CDR2 is YSYEKL in the germline V gene. V was clipped by 2 bases and J by 4 bases; unmatched bases: 10. The CDR3 is 16 residues long. CDR3 sequence: CASSQPRGLVGETQYF. Here the CDR3 DNA reads TGCGCCAGCAGCCAACCCAGGGGGTTAGTAGGAGAGACCCAGTACTTC.

The chain has TRBV27 and TRBJ1-1; D unclear. Per germline, CDR1 MNHEY and CDR2 SMNVEV (reference sequence). The V and J ends lost 3 bases and 1 base respectively, with 6 bases between them. This CDR3 region has 13 residues. In DNA, the CDR3 is TGTGCCAGCAGTTTCTGGGCGAACACTGAAGCTTTCTTT. Its protein product is CASSFWANTEAFF.